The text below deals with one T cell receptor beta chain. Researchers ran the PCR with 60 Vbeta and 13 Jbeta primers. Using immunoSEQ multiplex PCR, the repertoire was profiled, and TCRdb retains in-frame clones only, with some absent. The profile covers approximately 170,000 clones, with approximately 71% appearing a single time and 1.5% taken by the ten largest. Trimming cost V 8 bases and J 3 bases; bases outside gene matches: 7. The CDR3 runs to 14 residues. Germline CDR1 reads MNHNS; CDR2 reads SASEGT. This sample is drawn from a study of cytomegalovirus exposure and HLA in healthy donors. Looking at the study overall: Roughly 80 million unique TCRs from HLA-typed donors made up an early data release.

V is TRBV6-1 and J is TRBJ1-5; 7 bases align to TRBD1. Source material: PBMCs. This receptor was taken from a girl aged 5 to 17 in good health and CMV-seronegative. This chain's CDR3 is CASGWDSFNQPQHF. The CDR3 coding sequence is TGTGCCAGCGGATGGGACAGTTTCAATCAGCCCCAGCATTTT.